The sequence of this T cell receptor beta chain was determined in a study of neoadjuvant anti-PD-1 for oral cavity cancer. TCRdb's table, derived via immunoSEQ multiplex PCR, lists solely in-frame clones and lacks some. The repertoire holds roughly 7,800 clones, with 50% to 80% as singletons. This CDR3 is built from 13 residues. V was clipped by 2 bases and J by 6 bases, with 11 bases between them. Looked up from germline, CDR1 is SEHNR and CDR2 is FQNEAQ (reference sequence). Time point defined: after neoadjuvant nivolumab, at surgical resection. The chain has TRBV7-9 and TRBJ2-7, with D uncertain. The source of this sequence is a person aged 35 to 85 with oral cavity squamous cell carcinoma. The starting material was PBMCs, obtained after nivolumab (anti-PD-1) treatment. The CDR3 DNA reads as TGTGCCAGCAGCTTATCTGTTTCGGGCGAGCAGTACTTC. It encodes CASSLSVSGEQYF.